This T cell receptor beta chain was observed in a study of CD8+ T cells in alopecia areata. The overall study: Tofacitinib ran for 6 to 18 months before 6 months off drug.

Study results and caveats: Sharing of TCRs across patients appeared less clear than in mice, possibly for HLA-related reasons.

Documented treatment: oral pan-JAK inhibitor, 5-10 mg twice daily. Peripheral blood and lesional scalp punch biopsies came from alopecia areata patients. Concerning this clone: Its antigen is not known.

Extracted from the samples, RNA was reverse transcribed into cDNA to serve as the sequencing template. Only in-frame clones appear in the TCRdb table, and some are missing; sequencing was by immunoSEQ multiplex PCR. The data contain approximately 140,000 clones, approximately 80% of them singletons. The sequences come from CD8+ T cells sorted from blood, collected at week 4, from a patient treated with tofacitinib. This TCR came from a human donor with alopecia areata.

CDR3 in amino acids: CASSISQAGGPETQYF. CDR3 nucleotides: TGTGCCAGTAGTATCTCGCAAGCGGGGGGCCCCGAGACCCAGTACTTC. The gene calls are TRBV19 and TRBJ2-5; 9 bases are a match to TRBD2. The length of the CDR3 is 16 residues. The germline gives CDR1 LNHDA, CDR2 SQIVND (reference sequence). Trimming at V came to 3 bases and at J to 5 bases, leaving 10 bases not matched to a gene.